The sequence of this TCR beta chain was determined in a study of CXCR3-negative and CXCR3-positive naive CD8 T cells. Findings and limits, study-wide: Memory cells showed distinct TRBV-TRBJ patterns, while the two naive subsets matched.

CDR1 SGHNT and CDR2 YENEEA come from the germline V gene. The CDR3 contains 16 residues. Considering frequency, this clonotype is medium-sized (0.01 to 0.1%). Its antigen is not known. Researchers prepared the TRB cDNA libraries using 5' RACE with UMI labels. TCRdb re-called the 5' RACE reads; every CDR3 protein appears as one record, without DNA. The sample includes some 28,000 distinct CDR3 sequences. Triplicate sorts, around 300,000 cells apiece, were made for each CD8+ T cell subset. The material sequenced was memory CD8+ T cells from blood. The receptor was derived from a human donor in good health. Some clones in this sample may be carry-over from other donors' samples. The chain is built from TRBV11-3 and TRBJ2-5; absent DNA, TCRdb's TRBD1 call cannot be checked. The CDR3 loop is CASSPPLRGGRETQYF. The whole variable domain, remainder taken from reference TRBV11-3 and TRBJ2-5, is EAGVVQSPRYKIIEKKQPVAFWCNPISGHNTLYWYLQNLGQGPELLIRYENEEAVDDSQLPKDRFSAERLKGVDSTLKIQPAELGDSAVYLCASSPPLRGGRETQYFGPGTRLLVL.